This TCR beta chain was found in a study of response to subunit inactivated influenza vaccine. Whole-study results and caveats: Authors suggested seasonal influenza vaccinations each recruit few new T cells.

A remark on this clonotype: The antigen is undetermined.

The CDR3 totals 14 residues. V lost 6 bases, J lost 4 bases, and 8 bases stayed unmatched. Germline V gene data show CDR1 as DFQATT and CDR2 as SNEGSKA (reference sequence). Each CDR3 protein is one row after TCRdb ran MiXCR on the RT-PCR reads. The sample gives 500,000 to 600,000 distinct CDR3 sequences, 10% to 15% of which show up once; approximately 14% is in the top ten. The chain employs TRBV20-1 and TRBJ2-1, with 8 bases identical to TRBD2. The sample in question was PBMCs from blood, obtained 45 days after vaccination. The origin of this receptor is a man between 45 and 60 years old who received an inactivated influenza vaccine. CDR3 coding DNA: TGCAGTGCGGACTCGCGGGGGGTATACAATGAGCAGTTCTTC. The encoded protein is CSADSRGVYNEQFF.